The 8 T cell receptor beta chains below all came from one sample that was sequenced in a study of blood T cells in healthy people across ages. It was with a sample-barcoded 5' primer and a J-beta primer mix that a second PCR of about 6 to 12 cycles was run. TCRdb used MiXCR to reprocess the 5' RACE reads, holding one entry per CDR3 protein. This sample yields over 600,000 distinct CDR3 sequences, of which approximately 21% are seen a single time; 3.5% to 4% belongs to the top ten. The specimen was blood. These receptors originate from a man in his 70s in good health.

This clonotype showed up many times. The V gene is TRBV20-1, the J gene TRBJ2-5; D is unclear. TRBJ2-7 explains the end of the DNA better; the J call may be wrong. This CDR3 spans 12 amino acids. From germline, CDR1 is DFQATT and CDR2 SNEGSKA (reference sequence). Here the CDR3 DNA reads TGCAGTGCTAGGGGATGGGGTTACGAGCAGTACTTC. This translates into CSARGWGYEQYF.

This clonotype appeared a few times. The V gene is TRBV20-1, the J gene TRBJ2-5; 7 bases map to TRBD2. Germline trimming cut 6 bases from V and 2 bases from J; bases unmatched to any gene: 9. This CDR3 is 14 amino acids long. Germline assignment: CDR1 DFQATT and CDR2 SNEGSKA (reference sequence). As DNA, the CDR3 is TGCAGTGCCGTCAAAGCGGGGCCACAAGAGACCCAGTACTTC. It translates to CSAVKAGPQETQYF.

The chain combines TRBV20-1 with TRBJ2-2; a possible D gene is TRBD2 (5 bases). V was clipped by 6 bases and J by 9 bases, with 17 bases between them. The CDR3 sequence is 13 residues long. Germline CDR1 reads DFQATT; CDR2 reads SNEGSKA (reference sequence). CDR3 residues: CSATEAATRELFF. The CDR3 DNA reads as TGCAGTGCCACGGAGGCGGCAACCAGGGAGCTGTTTTTT.

This clonotype was detected a few times. V and J are TRBV2 and TRBJ1-5, with 10 bases identical to TRBD1. With 7 bases clipped from V and 6 bases from J, the junction kept 6 bases outside the gene matches. The V gene's germline CDR1 is SNHLY and CDR2 FYNNEI. The CDR3 contains 14 residues. CDR3 in amino acids: CASKGTGEGQPQHF. The CDR3 DNA sequence: TGTGCCAGCAAAGGGACAGGGGAGGGTCAGCCCCAGCATTTT.

The chain is built from TRBV7-2 and TRBJ1-1; D is possibly TRBD1 (6 bases). Germline values: CDR1 SGHTA, CDR2 FQGNSA. Trimming removed 1 base from V and 0 bases from J, with 18 bases in between. This CDR3 spans 18 amino acids. As DNA, the CDR3 is TGTGCCAGCAGCTTAGGGGTGGGGGCCTTCCCCTTGAACACTGAAGCTTTCTTT. Translated, it gives CASSLGVGAFPLNTEAFF.

The rearrangement uses TRBV20-1 and TRBJ2-1; weak D call: TRBD2 (6 bases). The CDR3 length is 12 residues. The germline CDR1 and CDR2 sequences are DFQATT and SNEGSKA (reference sequence). With 5 bases removed from V and 6 bases from J, the gap between germline ends came to 11 bases. In nucleotides, the CDR3 is TGCAGTGCTTTTTCCGGGGGCAATGAGCAGTTCTTC. Protein: CSAFSGGNEQFF.

The CDR3 DNA reads TGTGCCAGCAGTCCCCCCCCCGGCGCTGGAAACACCATATATTTT. Translation: CASSPPPGAGNTIYF. This chain uses TRBV28 with TRBJ1-3; no definite D call. Germline-derived CDR1 and CDR2 are MDHEN and SYDVKM. The V end lost 5 bases, the J end lost 2 bases, and 13 bases lay between the germline ends. This CDR3 region has 15 residues.

The DNA for the CDR3 is TGTGCCAGCAGCTTACGGGAAAACAATGAGCAGTTCTTC. It translates to CASSLRENNEQFF. The chain joins TRBV11-3 to TRBJ2-1, with D maybe TRBD2 (5 bases). The CDR3 has 13 residues. From germline, CDR1 is SGHNT and CDR2 YENEEA. Trimming pared 2 bases from V and 5 bases from J, leaving 7 bases between.